This record looks at one TCR beta chain sequence and its context. These data come from a study of shared clonotypes between healthy human individuals. The CDR3 is made up of 14 amino acids. Trimming removed 3 bases from V and 8 bases from J, with 15 bases in between. Germline loops: CDR1 SGHRS, CDR2 YFSETQ. TCRdb keeps only in-frame clones here, not all; method: immunoSEQ multiplex PCR. The top ten clones hold approximately 13% of a sample with around 500,000 clones, less than 80% of them seen once. The V gene is TRBV5-1, the J gene TRBJ2-1; possibly TRBD1 or TRBD2 for D (5 bases each). Specimen: PBMCs. The TCR comes from a woman between 35 and 50 years old in good health. Some clones in this sample may be carry-over from other donors' samples. The DNA for the CDR3 is TGCGCCAGCAGCTACCTCCGGGACGTCGATGAGCAGTTCTTC. Amino acid sequence: CASSYLRDVDEQFF.